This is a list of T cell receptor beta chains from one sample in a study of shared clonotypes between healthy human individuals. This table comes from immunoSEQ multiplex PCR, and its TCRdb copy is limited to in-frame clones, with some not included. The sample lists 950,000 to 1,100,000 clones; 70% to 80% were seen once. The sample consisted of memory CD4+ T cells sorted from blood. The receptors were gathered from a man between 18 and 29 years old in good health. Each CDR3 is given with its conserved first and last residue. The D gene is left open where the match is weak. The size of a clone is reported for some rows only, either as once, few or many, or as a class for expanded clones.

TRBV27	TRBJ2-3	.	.	CASKIGAFTDTQYF	TGTGCCAGCAAGATTGGCGCCTTCACAGATACGCAGTATTTT
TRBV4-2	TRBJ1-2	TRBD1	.	CASSQVGQGANGGYTF	TGTGCCAGCAGCCAAGTTGGGCAGGGGGCGAACGGTGGCTACACCTTC
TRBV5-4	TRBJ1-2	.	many	CASSLDGGGNYGYTF	TGTGCCAGCAGCTTGGACGGCGGGGGAAACTATGGCTACACCTTC
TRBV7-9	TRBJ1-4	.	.	CASSLEGGGNEKLFF	TGTGCCAGCAGCTTAGAGGGAGGAGGGAATGAAAAACTGTTTTTT
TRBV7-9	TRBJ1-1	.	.	CASSLVRPEAFF	TGTGCCAGCAGCTTAGTCCGCCCTGAAGCTTTCTTT
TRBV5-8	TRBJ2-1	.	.	CASSSLREQFF	TGTGCCAGCAGTTCCCTCCGTGAGCAGTTCTTC
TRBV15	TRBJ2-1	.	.	CATSGRGGGYNEQFF	TGTGCCACCAGCGGGCGTGGAGGGGGCTACAATGAGCAGTTCTTC
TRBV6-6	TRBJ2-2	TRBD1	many	CASRGQGPGELFF	TGTGCCAGCAGGGGACAGGGACCCGGGGAGCTGTTTTTT
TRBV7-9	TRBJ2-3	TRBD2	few	CASSFHRTSGGPDTQYF	TGTGCCAGCAGCTTCCATCGGACTAGCGGGGGGCCTGATACGCAGTATTTT
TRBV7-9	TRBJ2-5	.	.	CASSRDGTEPFLYF	TGTGCCAGCAGCCGGGACGGGACGGAGCCCTTTCTGTACTTC